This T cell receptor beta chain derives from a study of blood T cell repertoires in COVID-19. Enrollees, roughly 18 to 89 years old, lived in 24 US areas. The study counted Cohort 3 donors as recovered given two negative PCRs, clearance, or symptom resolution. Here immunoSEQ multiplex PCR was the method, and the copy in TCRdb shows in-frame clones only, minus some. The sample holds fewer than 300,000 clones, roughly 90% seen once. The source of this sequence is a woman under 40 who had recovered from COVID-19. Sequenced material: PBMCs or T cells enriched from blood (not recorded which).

CDR3 protein: CASSQEGLAGGPLADTQYF. CDR3 nucleotide sequence: TGTGCCAGCAGCCAGGAGGGACTAGCGGGAGGGCCTCTGGCAGATACGCAGTATTTT. The chain joins TRBV3-1 (or the pseudogene TRBV3-2) to TRBJ2-3; 16 nucleotides agree with TRBD2. The J segment lost 4 bases and the V segment lost 3 bases, leaving 10 bases of the junction unmatched. The germline CDR1 and CDR2 sequences are LGHDT and YNNKEL (reference sequence). This CDR3 spans 19 amino acids.